Reported below is one T cell receptor (beta chain). Measured with immunoSEQ multiplex PCR; TCRdb has only the in-frame clones, and not every one. The table records some 58,000 clones, 85% to 95% of them present only once. The data are from a study of blood T cell repertoires in COVID-19. Background on the study: T cells, B-cell-depleted T cells, or PBMCs supplied cDNA or gDNA.

The CDR3 is made up of 14 amino acids. Per the germline V gene, CDR1 is MDHEN and CDR2 is SYDVKM. With 3 bases removed from V and 0 bases from J, the gap between germline ends came to 9 bases. The material sequenced was peripheral blood. This sequence originates from a man aged 50 or older with active COVID-19. The chain carries TRBV28 and TRBJ2-7; possibly TRBD2 for D (6 bases). The chain's CDR3 is CASSFAGNSYEQYF. CDR3 nucleotides: TGTGCCAGCAGTTTTGCGGGGAACTCCTACGAGCAGTACTTC.